This TCR beta chain is drawn from a study of long-term antiretroviral therapy in people with HIV. Study outcomes and limitations: Clones that had undergone expansion before ART dominated the repertoire at all time points.

Each donor had at least one pre-ART and at least two post-ART PBMC samples. The cryopreserved samples used held roughly 0.85-10 million PBMC prior to extraction of DNA. A note on this clone: Its antigen is undetermined.

Survey-level resolution applied to immunoSEQ assay v3.0. Sequencing had a target that covered roughly 35,000-55,000 T-cell genomes per sample. Libraries were prepared by immunoSEQ multiplex PCR; TCRdb keeps only in-frame clonotypes and omits some of them. The data hold fewer than 45,000 clones, with roughly 88% observed a single time. V gave up 7 bases and J gave up 3 bases; unmatched junction bases: 8. CDR1 MNHNS and CDR2 SASEGT come from the germline V gene. The CDR3 sequence is 15 residues long. The sample consisted of unsorted PBMCs, taken 2.2 years after starting antiretroviral therapy. This clonotype was obtained from a man between 18 and 35 years old with HIV. This sequence joins TRBV6-1 and TRBJ1-2, with TRBD1 identical over 10 bases. In nucleotides, the CDR3 is TGTGCCAGCAAGGGGGGACAGGGGCATTACTATGGCTACACCTTC. Amino acid sequence: CASKGGQGHYYGYTF.